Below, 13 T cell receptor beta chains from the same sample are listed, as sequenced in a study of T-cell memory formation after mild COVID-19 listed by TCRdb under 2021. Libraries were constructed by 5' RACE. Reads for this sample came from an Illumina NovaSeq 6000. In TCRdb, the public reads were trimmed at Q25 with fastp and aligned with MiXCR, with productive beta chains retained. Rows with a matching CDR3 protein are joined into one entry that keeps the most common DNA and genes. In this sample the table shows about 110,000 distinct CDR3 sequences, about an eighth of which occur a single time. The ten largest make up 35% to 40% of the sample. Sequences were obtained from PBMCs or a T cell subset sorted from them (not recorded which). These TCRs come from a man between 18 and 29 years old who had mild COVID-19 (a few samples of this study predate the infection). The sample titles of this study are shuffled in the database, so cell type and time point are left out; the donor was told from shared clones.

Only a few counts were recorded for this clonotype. CDR3 residues: CASSYSDYEQYV. The CDR3 DNA reads as TGTGCCAGCAGTTACAGCGACTACGAGCAGTACGTC. The rearrangement uses TRBV6-2 or TRBV6-3 and TRBJ2-7; D is ambiguous. The V and J ends lost 2 bases and 3 bases respectively, with 5 bases between them. This CDR3 spans 12 amino acids. Per germline, CDR1 MNHEY and CDR2 SVGEGT.

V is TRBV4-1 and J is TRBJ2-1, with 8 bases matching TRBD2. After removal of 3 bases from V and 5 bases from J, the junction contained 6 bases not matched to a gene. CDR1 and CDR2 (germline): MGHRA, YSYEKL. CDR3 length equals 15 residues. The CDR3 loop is CASSHLGGANNEQFF. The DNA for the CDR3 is TGCGCCAGCAGCCACCTCGGGGGGGCCAACAATGAGCAGTTCTTC.

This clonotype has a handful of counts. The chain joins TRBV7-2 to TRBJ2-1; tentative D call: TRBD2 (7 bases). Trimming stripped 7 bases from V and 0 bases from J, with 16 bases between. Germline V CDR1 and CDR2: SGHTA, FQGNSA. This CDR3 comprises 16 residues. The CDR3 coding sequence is TGTGCCAGCACCCTTTCCCGGGGGGCCTCCTACAATGAGCAGTTCTTC. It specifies CASTLSRGASYNEQFF.

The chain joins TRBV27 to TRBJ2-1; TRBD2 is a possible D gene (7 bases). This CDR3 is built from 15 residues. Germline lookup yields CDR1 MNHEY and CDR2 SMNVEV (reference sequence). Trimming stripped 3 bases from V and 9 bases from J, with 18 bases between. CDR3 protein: CASSFSGGHLPEQFF. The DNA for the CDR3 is TGTGCCAGCAGTTTTTCCGGGGGGCATCTTCCTGAGCAGTTCTTC.

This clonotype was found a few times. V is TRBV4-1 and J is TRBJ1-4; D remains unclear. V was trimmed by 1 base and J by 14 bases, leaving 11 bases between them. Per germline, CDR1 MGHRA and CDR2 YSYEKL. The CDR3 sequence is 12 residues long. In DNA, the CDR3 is TGCGCCAGCAGCCAAGTTCGCAGTAATCTGTTTTTT. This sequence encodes CASSQVRSNLFF.

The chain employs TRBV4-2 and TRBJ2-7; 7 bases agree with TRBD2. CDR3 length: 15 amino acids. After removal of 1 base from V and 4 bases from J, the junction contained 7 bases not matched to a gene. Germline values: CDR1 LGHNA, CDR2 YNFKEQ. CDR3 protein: CASSQVLRGDYEQYF. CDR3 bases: TGTGCCAGCAGCCAAGTATTACGGGGGGATTACGAGCAGTACTTC.

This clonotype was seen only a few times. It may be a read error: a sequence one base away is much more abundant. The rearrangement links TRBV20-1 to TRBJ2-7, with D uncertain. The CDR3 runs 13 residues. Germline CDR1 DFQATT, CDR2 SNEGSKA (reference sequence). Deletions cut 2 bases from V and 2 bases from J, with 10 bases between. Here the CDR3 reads CSARCGLAYEQYF. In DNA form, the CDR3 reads TGCAGTGCTAGATGCGGTCTAGCCTACGAGCAGTACTTC.

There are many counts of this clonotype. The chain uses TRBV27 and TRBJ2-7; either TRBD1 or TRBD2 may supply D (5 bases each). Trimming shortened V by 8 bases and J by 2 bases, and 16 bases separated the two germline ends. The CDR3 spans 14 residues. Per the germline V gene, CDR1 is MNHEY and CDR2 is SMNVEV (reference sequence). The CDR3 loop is CASWDRQTPYEQYF. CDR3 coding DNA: TGTGCCAGCTGGGACCGCCAAACACCCTACGAGCAGTACTTC.

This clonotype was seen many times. For the CDR3, the DNA is TGTGCCAGCAGCCAAGAATCACGGGGGGGTGACGATGAGCAGTTCTTC. Encoded protein: CASSQESRGGDDEQFF. The V call is TRBV3-1, the J call TRBJ2-1; TRBD2 agrees at 8 bases. The ends lost 0 bases at V and 8 bases at J; junction bases unmatched: 9. CDR1 LGHDT and CDR2 YNNKEL come from the germline V gene (reference sequence). The CDR3 runs to 16 residues.

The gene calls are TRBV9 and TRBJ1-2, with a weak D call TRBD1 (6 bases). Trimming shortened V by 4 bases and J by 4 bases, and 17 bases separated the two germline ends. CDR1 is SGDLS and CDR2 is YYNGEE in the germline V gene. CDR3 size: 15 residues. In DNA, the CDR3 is TGTGCCAGCAGCTTGGGGGGCGGCACCTTCTATGGCTACACCTTC. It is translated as CASSLGGGTFYGYTF.

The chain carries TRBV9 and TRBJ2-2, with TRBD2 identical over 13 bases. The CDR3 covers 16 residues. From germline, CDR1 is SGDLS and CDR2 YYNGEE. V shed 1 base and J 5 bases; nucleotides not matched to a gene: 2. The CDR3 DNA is TGTGCCAGCAGCGTATGGACTAGCGGGGGTACCGGGGAGCTGTTTTTT. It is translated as CASSVWTSGGTGELFF.

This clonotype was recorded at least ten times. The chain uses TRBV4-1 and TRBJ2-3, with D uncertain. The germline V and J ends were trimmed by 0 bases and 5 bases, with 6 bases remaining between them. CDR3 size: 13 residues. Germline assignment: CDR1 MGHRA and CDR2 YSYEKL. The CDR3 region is CASSQEGKDTQYF. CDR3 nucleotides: TGCGCCAGCAGCCAAGAGGGCAAAGATACGCAGTATTTT.

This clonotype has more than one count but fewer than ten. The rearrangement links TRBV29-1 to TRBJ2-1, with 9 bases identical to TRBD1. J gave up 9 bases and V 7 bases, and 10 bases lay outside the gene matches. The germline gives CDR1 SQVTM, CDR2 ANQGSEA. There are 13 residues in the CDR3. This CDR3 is CSAPGQGFAEQFF. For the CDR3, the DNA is TGCAGCGCCCCGGGACAGGGATTCGCTGAGCAGTTCTTC.